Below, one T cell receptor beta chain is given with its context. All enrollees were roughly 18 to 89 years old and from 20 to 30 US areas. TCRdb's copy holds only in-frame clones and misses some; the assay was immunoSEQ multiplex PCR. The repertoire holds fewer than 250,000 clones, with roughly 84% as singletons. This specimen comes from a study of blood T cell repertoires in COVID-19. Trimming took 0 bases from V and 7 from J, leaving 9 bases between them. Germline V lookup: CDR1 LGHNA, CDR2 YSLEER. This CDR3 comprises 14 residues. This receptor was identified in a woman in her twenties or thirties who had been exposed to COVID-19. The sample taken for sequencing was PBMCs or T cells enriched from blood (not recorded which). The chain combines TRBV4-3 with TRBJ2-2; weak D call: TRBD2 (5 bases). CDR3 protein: CASSQDRGIGELFF. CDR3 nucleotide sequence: TGCGCCAGCAGCCAAGATCGGGGAATCGGGGAGCTGTTTTTT.